The rows below give T cell receptor beta chains drawn from one sample of a study of cytomegalovirus exposure and HLA in healthy donors. The protocol was immunoSEQ multiplex PCR, while the TCRdb copy is restricted to in-frame clones and leaves out a portion. The table shows approximately 110,000 clones, with roughly 80% occurring only once. Sample: PBMCs. The source of these receptors is a man aged 25-45 years in good health and CMV-seropositive. Both conserved end residues are part of each CDR3. The D gene is left open where the match is weak. A row's size may be missing; if present it is once, few, many or a size class.

D	V	J	size	CDR3	DNA
-	TRBV6-1	TRBJ2-7	-	CASSRGATTSYEQYF	TGTGCCAGCAGTCGGGGTGCGACCACTTCCTACGAGCAGTACTTC
-	TRBV5-1	TRBJ2-5	-	CASSKSPTGFQETQYF	TGCGCCAGCAGCAAATCACCGACAGGCTTTCAAGAGACCCAGTACTTC
-	TRBV4-1	TRBJ2-1	-	CASSQDSKLGREQFF	TGCGCCAGCAGCCAAGATTCTAAGTTGGGGCGGGAGCAGTTCTTC
-	TRBV4-1	TRBJ1-6	-	CASSPPSGSYNSPLHF	TGCGCCAGCAGCCCGCCCTCCGGCTCCTATAATTCACCCCTCCACTTT
TRBD1	TRBV5-8	TRBJ1-4	-	CASSLEDRGNEKLFF	TGTGCCAGCAGCTTGGAGGACAGGGGTAATGAAAAACTGTTTTTT
TRBD1	TRBV19	TRBJ2-5	-	CASGPRGQKETQYF	TGTGCCAGTGGCCCCAGGGGGCAGAAAGAGACCCAGTACTTC
-	TRBV9	TRBJ1-3	-	CASSVATASSGNTIYF	TGTGCCAGCAGCGTAGCTACAGCCAGCTCTGGAAACACCATATATTTT
-	TRBV7-9	TRBJ1-1	-	CASSLAGSGDTEAFF	TGTGCCAGCAGCTTAGCTGGATCAGGGGACACTGAAGCTTTCTTT
TRBD2	TRBV6-1	TRBJ2-7	-	CASSNSGGVSYEQYF	TGTGCCAGCAGTAATAGCGGGGGGGTCTCCTACGAGCAGTACTTC
TRBD1	TRBV2	TRBJ2-5	once	CASSERQGRSQETQYF	TGTGCCAGCAGTGAGCGACAGGGGAGAAGTCAAGAGACCCAGTACTTC
TRBD1	TRBV29-1	TRBJ2-7	-	CSVLGQGASVYEQYF	TGCAGCGTGCTGGGACAGGGGGCTAGTGTCTACGAGCAGTACTTC
-	TRBV4-1	TRBJ2-7	-	CASSQFVLSSYEQYF	TGCGCCAGCAGCCAATTCGTCCTTTCCTCCTACGAGCAGTACTTC
-	TRBV28	TRBJ2-6	-	CASSPLPGSGANVLTF	TGTGCCAGCAGCCCTTTACCGGGCTCTGGGGCCAACGTCCTGACTTTC